The 26 T cell receptor beta chains in this list originate from one sample, sequenced in a study of blood T cell repertoires in COVID-19. Sequenced by immunoSEQ multiplex PCR; TCRdb stores in-frame clones only, minus some. The table lists 450,000 to 500,000 clones, 80% to 90% of them singletons. Sequencing used peripheral blood. The receptors come from a human donor in a cohort sampled during active COVID-19.

This sequence joins TRBV5-4 and TRBJ2-5; 7 bases map to TRBD2. Trimming at V came to 0 bases and at J to 2 bases, leaving 4 bases not matched to a gene. The CDR3 consists of 15 residues. CDR1 is SGHNT, CDR2 YYREEE, per germline (reference sequence). The CDR3 is CASSLGLAAQETQYF. The DNA of the CDR3 is TGTGCCAGCAGCTTGGGACTAGCCGCACAAGAGACCCAGTACTTC.

In regard to this clone: At one boundary the junction diverges from the germline segment, which might be a read error. The rearrangement joins TRBV7-7 to TRBJ2-5; tentatively, D is TRBD2 (5 bases). The CDR3 runs to 15 residues. Germline CDR1 SSHAT, CDR2 FNYEAQ (reference sequence). The CDR3 loop reads CASSPEPGFQETQYF. The CDR3 region has the DNA TGTGCTAGCAGCCCGGAACCGGGGTTCCAAGAGACCCAGTACTTC.

Concerning this clone itself: In the same sample, other DNA sequences code for this CDR3. This chain connects TRBV9 to TRBJ2-1; 13 nucleotides match TRBD2. V was pared by 3 bases and J by 7 bases, with 4 bases of the junction left unmatched. Germline CDR1 and CDR2: SGDLS and YYNGEE. CDR3 length: 15 residues. The CDR3 DNA is TGTGCCAGCAGCGGAACTAGCGGGAGGGTTAATGAGCAGTTCTTC. Its protein product is CASSGTSGRVNEQFF.

The CDR3 spells CASSTTGVAEAFF. The CDR3, as DNA: TGTGCCAGCAGTACTACAGGGGTTGCTGAAGCTTTCTTT. The chain combines TRBV12-3 or TRBV12-4 with TRBJ1-1; 7 nucleotides align to TRBD1. This CDR3 has 13 amino acids. V lost 5 bases to trimming and J lost 6 bases; unmatched junction nucleotides: 6.

The V and J genes are TRBV19 and TRBJ1-6; TRBD1 is a possible D gene (6 bases). Trimming took off 3 bases at V and 10 bases at J, with 10 bases between the two ends. In germline, CDR1 is LNHDA, CDR2 SQIVND (reference sequence). There are 13 residues in the CDR3. CDR3 bases: TGTGCCAGTAGTATGAACAGGGAATCACCCCTCCACTTT. This codes for CASSMNRESPLHF.

This clone showed up just a few times. The rearrangement uses TRBV28 and TRBJ2-2; D remains unclear. Per germline, CDR1 MDHEN and CDR2 SYDVKM. V was trimmed by 7 bases and J by 3 bases, leaving 9 bases between them. There are 13 residues in the CDR3. CDR3 residues: CASTDSYTGELFF. The CDR3 nucleotides read TGTGCCAGCACTGACTCATACACCGGGGAGCTGTTTTTT.

Concerning this clone: Other nucleotide sequences in the sample specify the same CDR3. The chain employs TRBV19 and TRBJ2-6, with a weak D call TRBD2 (5 bases). Germline V gene sequence: CDR1 LNHDA, CDR2 SQIVND (reference sequence). The V and J ends lost 3 bases and 0 bases respectively, with 9 bases between them. The CDR3 contains 16 residues. The CDR3 sequence is CASSISGFSGANVLTF. In DNA, the CDR3 is TGTGCCAGTAGTATTTCGGGGTTCTCTGGGGCCAACGTCCTGACTTTC. The full variable domain, its missing parts supplied by reference TRBV19 and TRBJ2-6, is DGGITQSPKYLFRKEGQNVTLSCEQNLNHDAMYWYRQDPGQGLRLIYYSQIVNDFQKGDIAEGYSVSREKKESFPLTVTSAQKNPTAFYLCASSISGFSGANVLTFGAGSRLTVL.

This chain links TRBV20-1 with TRBJ2-1; tentative D call: TRBD1 (5 bases). V lost 3 bases to trimming and J lost 9 bases, with 9 bases between them. Germline loops: CDR1 DFQATT, CDR2 SNEGSKA (reference sequence). This CDR3 comprises 11 residues. Written as DNA, the CDR3 is TGCAGTGCTAGCCCCAGGGTTGAGCAGTTCTTC. It yields the protein CSASPRVEQFF.

The gene calls are TRBV7-2 and TRBJ1-3, with TRBD1 matching over 7 bases. The CDR3 is made up of 15 amino acids. The V gene end was trimmed by 1 base and the J gene end by 4 bases; junction bases not matched to a gene: 4. Germline V lookup: CDR1 SGHTA, CDR2 FQGNSA. The CDR3 region has the DNA TGTGCCAGCAGCTTAGGGCAGGGGGAGGGAAACACCATATATTTT. This translates into CASSLGQGEGNTIYF.

This clone appeared once. The J gene is TRBJ2-3, the V gene TRBV21-1; the table's D call, TRBD1, has no DNA check behind it. TRBV21-1 is shown as a pseudogene. This CDR3 contains 17 residues. CDR3 coding DNA: TGTGCCAGCAGCATCGCCGGGGCCAGGGGTCCCACAGATACGCAGTATTTT. Its translation: CASSIAGARGPTDTQYF.

This chain uses TRBV4-3 with TRBJ1-6; D remains unclear. Trimming left V 0 bases short and J 10 bases short, with 19 bases between. CDR3 length equals 17 residues. CDR1 is LGHNA, CDR2 YSLEER, per germline. CDR3 DNA: TGCGCCAGCAGCCAAGATCATCGGGGAGCCCTTGGGTCACCCCTCCACTTT. The encoded protein is CASSQDHRGALGSPLHF.

This chain uses TRBV30 with TRBJ1-1, with D unclear. Trimming took 2 bases from V and 3 from J, leaving 10 bases between them. CDR1 GTSNPN and CDR2 SVGIG come from the germline V gene (reference sequence). The CDR3 covers 13 residues. CDR3 in amino acids: CAWSRDGYTEAFF. For the CDR3, the DNA is TGTGCCTGGAGTAGAGACGGGTACACTGAAGCTTTCTTT.

The CDR3 DNA is TGTGCCAGCAGCTTTTATACCGGGACGGGGGCAGATACGCAGTATTTT. The encoded protein is CASSFYTGTGADTQYF. This chain connects TRBV11-2 to TRBJ2-3; perhaps TRBD2 as D (6 bases). From germline, CDR1 is SGHAT and CDR2 FQNNGV. The CDR3 sequence is 16 residues long. With 3 bases removed from V and 4 bases from J, the gap between germline ends came to 17 bases. The complete variable domain, with remaining parts taken from reference TRBV11-2 and TRBJ2-3, reads EAGVAQSPRYKIIEKRQSVAFWCNPISGHATLYWYQQILGQGPKLLIQFQNNGVVDDSQLPKDRFSAERLKGVDSTLKIQPAKLEDSAVYLCASSFYTGTGADTQYFGPGTRLTVL.

This chain's CDR3 is CASSRLAGTSYNEQFF. The CDR3 coding sequence is TGTGCCAGCAGCCGTCTAGCGGGAACCTCCTACAATGAGCAGTTCTTC. The chain carries TRBV4-2 and TRBJ2-1; the match to TRBD2 covers 9 bases. This CDR3 has 16 amino acids. Germline lookup yields CDR1 LGHNA and CDR2 YNFKEQ. J gave up 0 bases and V 4 bases, and 4 bases lay outside the gene matches.

This chain uses TRBV27 with TRBJ1-2; 10 bases fit TRBD1. The CDR3 totals 14 residues. Losses at the gene ends were 7 bases for V and 6 bases for J; bases not matched to a gene: 8. From germline, CDR1 is MNHEY and CDR2 SMNVEV (reference sequence). In nucleotides, the CDR3 is TGTGCCAGCAAGGACAGGGGGTACGGGGATGGCTACACCTTC. Amino acid sequence: CASKDRGYGDGYTF.

Only one count was recorded for this clone. The chain recombines TRBV3-1 (or the pseudogene TRBV3-2) with TRBJ2-7; no firm D call. CDR3 length equals 14 residues. Trimming stripped 0 bases from V and 7 bases from J, with 13 bases between. CDR1 and CDR2 from the germline V gene are LGHDT and YNNKEL (reference sequence). The CDR3 bases are TGTGCCAGCAGCCAAGATCCTAAGATTAGTGAGCAGTACTTC. Amino acids: CASSQDPKISEQYF.

This chain uses TRBV5-1 with TRBJ2-5; tentatively, D is TRBD2 (5 bases). V gave up 0 bases and J gave up 5 bases, with 14 bases separating them. From germline, CDR1 is SGHRS and CDR2 YFSETQ. The CDR3 runs to 15 residues. The CDR3 loop is CASSLVSDTGETQYF. The CDR3 DNA reads TGCGCCAGCAGCTTGGTTTCCGACACGGGGGAGACCCAGTACTTC.

This clone was detected a few times. The gene calls are TRBV4-1 and TRBJ2-7, with 13 nucleotides matching TRBD2. The CDR3 spans 15 residues. The V segment lost 2 bases and the J segment 6 bases; nucleotides outside the gene matches: 4. Germline V lookup: CDR1 MGHRA, CDR2 YSYEKL. The CDR3 reads CASSQRTSGSGEQYF. In DNA, the CDR3 is TGCGCCAGCAGCCAACGGACTAGCGGGAGTGGCGAGCAGTACTTC.

The chain recombines TRBV7-8 with TRBJ2-3; 7 bases are a match to TRBD1. Losses at the gene ends were 4 bases for V and 3 bases for J; bases not matched to a gene: 7. This CDR3 is 15 amino acids long. In germline, CDR1 is SGHVS, CDR2 FQNEAQ. DNA for the CDR3: TGTGCCAGCAGCTCGAGACAGGGTAGGACAGATACGCAGTATTTT. Its translation is CASSSRQGRTDTQYF.

This chain joins TRBV7-2 and TRBJ2-2, with a weak D call TRBD2 (6 bases). Germline V gene sequence: CDR1 SGHTA, CDR2 FQGNSA. V was clipped by 4 bases and J by 3 bases, with 9 bases between them. This CDR3 has 14 amino acids. The DNA for the CDR3 is TGTGCCAGCAGCTCGGACTACCACACCGGGGAGCTGTTTTTT. Protein: CASSSDYHTGELFF. The entire variable domain, with the rest obtained from reference TRBV7-2 and TRBJ2-2, is as follows: GAGVSQSPSNKVTEKGKDVELRCDPISGHTALYWYRQSLGQGLEFLIYFQGNSAPDKSGLPSDRFSAERTGGSVSTLTIQRTQQEDSAVYLCASSSDYHTGELFFGEGSRLTVL.

The chain couples TRBV6-5 to TRBJ2-1, with 9 bases lining up with TRBD2. There are 14 residues in the CDR3. V lost 7 bases to trimming and J lost 4 bases; unmatched junction nucleotides: 5. Germline lookup yields CDR1 MNHEY and CDR2 SVGAGI. CDR3 coding DNA: TGTGCCAGCATTCCTAGCGGGAATTACAATGAGCAGTTCTTC. Translating gives CASIPSGNYNEQFF.

This chain links TRBV19 with TRBJ2-2; a possible D gene is TRBD2 (7 bases). Germline CDR1 is LNHDA and CDR2 is SQIVND (reference sequence). This CDR3 spans 17 amino acids. The V end lost 3 bases, the J end lost 5 bases, and 19 bases lay between the germline ends. The CDR3 spells CASSMDGLGGRTGELFF. The CDR3 region has the DNA TGTGCCAGTAGTATGGATGGACTAGGGGGTCGGACCGGGGAGCTGTTTTTT.

The chain couples TRBV5-1 to TRBJ2-2; D unresolved. The CDR3 covers 11 residues. V lost 2 bases and J lost 10, with 6 bases in between. The germline CDR1 and CDR2 sequences are SGHRS and YFSETQ. CDR3 sequence: CASSFGEELFF. The CDR3 DNA sequence: TGCGCCAGCAGCTTCGGAGAGGAGCTGTTTTTT.

J is TRBJ2-7 and V is TRBV28; D gene uncertain. Germline assignment: CDR1 MDHEN and CDR2 SYDVKM. V was clipped by 5 bases and J by 1 base, with 15 bases between them. This CDR3 is built from 15 residues. CDR3 loop: CASSPRLAGSYEQYF. For the CDR3, the DNA is TGTGCCAGCAGTCCCCGACTGGCCGGGTCCTACGAGCAGTACTTC.

The chain recombines TRBV3-1 (or the pseudogene TRBV3-2) with TRBJ1-1; D uncertain. The CDR3 runs 12 residues. The germline gives CDR1 LGHDT, CDR2 YNNKEL (reference sequence). V lost 5 bases and J 5 bases, leaving 9 bases between the germline ends. The CDR3 region has the DNA TGTGCCAGCAGCTACCGGGGTACTGAAGCTTTCTTT. The encoded protein is CASSYRGTEAFF.

The chain joins TRBV19 to TRBJ1-1; 7 nucleotides agree with TRBD1. J lost 4 bases, V lost 5 bases, and 7 bases had no gene match. The CDR3 loop spans 14 amino acids. CDR1 LNHDA and CDR2 SQIVND come from the germline V gene (reference sequence). The CDR3 reads CASSPGTVFTEAFF. The CDR3 nucleotides read TGTGCCAGTAGTCCCGGGACAGTTTTCACTGAAGCTTTCTTT.